This T cell receptor (beta chain) emerged from a study of long-term antiretroviral therapy in people with HIV. In each sample, roughly 0.95-10 million cryopreserved PBMC were present before DNA extraction. Germline V gene data show CDR1 as WSHSY and CDR2 as SAAADI. This CDR3 has 16 residues. V was pared by 3 bases and J by 1 base, with 16 bases between. The assay used was immunoSEQ (version v3.0), run at survey level. Each sample aimed for about 40,000-50,000 sequenced T-cell genomes. The protocol was immunoSEQ multiplex PCR, while the TCRdb copy is restricted to in-frame clones and leaves out a portion. The sample holds 30,000 to 35,000 clones, around 79% seen once. The table lists this clone with a few counts. What it binds is unknown. Study conclusions and caveats: Narrower CDR3 length ranges marked HIV repertoires relative to controls.

V is TRBV10-2 and J is TRBJ2-7, with a tentative D call TRBD1 (6 bases). Source: unsorted PBMCs, taken 3 years after starting antiretroviral therapy. The receptor's source is a man in his fifties or sixties with HIV. The DNA of the CDR3 is TGCGCCAGCAGTGACGTCGGTGGGGGCAGTTCCTACGAGCAGTACTTC. As protein: CASSDVGGGSSYEQYF.